The 18 T cell receptor beta chains presented below share a single source sample, sequenced in a study of T cell changes during pregnancy in multiple sclerosis. Clones were read by immunoSEQ multiplex PCR, and TCRdb kept only the in-frame ones, dropping some. This sample has fewer than 150,000 clones, with roughly 95% found just once. This material consisted of peripheral blood, taken after pregnancy. The source is a female donor with multiple sclerosis, enrolled in a pregnancy study.

The chain recombines TRBV29-1 with TRBJ2-7, with D tentatively TRBD2 (5 bases). The V and J ends lost 5 bases and 6 bases respectively, with 17 bases between them. The V gene's germline CDR1 is SQVTM and CDR2 ANQGSEA. The CDR3 consists of 13 residues. The CDR3 here is CSVYLGIWGEQYF. The CDR3 region has the DNA TGCAGCGTTTATCTCGGGATATGGGGCGAGCAGTACTTC.

The CDR3 sequence is CASSQEFGYEQYF. The CDR3 DNA follows: TGCGCCAGCAGCCAAGAATTCGGGTACGAGCAGTACTTC. The V and J genes are TRBV4-3 and TRBJ2-7; D not resolved. The germline gives CDR1 LGHNA, CDR2 YSLEER. V was pared by 0 bases and J by 4 bases, with 7 bases between. The CDR3 has 13 amino acids.

This sequence joins TRBV27 and TRBJ2-7, with 8 bases fitting TRBD1. The CDR3 contains 15 residues. The ends lost 1 base at V and 2 bases at J; junction bases unmatched: 4. Germline CDR1 is MNHEY and CDR2 is SMNVEV (reference sequence). In DNA, the CDR3 is TGTGCCAGCAGTTTATACTGGACAGGGCCCTACGAGCAGTACTTC. Translated: CASSLYWTGPYEQYF.

This clone was observed once. CDR3 sequence reads: CASRAGTSGGGELFF. The CDR3 region has the DNA TGTGCCAGCAGGGCCGGGACTAGCGGAGGCGGGGAGCTGTTTTTT. The chain joins TRBV6-5 to TRBJ2-2, with TRBD2 matching over 11 bases. This CDR3 spans 15 amino acids. J was trimmed by 7 bases and V by 6 bases; bases with no gene match: 7. Germline CDR1 reads MNHEY; CDR2 reads SVGAGI.

The CDR3 reads CASLSIKRVNTEAFF. DNA for the CDR3: TGTGCCAGCCTATCCATAAAACGGGTGAACACTGAAGCTTTCTTT. J is TRBJ1-1 and V is TRBV6-5; D is undetermined. CDR1 and CDR2 from the germline V gene are MNHEY and SVGAGI. The V and J ends lost 8 bases and 0 bases respectively, with 16 bases between them. The CDR3 is made up of 15 amino acids.

The V gene is TRBV5-6, the J gene TRBJ2-2; TRBD2 matches at 8 bases. V dropped 5 bases and J dropped 6; count of bases not matched to a gene: 15. Germline assignment: CDR1 SGHDT and CDR2 YYEEEE. This CDR3 spans 17 amino acids. This chain's CDR3 is CASRTASGRGVAGELFF. The CDR3 DNA reads as TGTGCCAGCAGAACCGCCAGCGGGAGAGGGGTGGCCGGGGAGCTGTTTTTT.

V usage is TRBV21-1 and J usage is TRBJ2-7; the D call in the table, TRBD2, was not verified against the DNA. TRBV21-1 is a documented pseudogene. The CDR3 is 18 residues long. CDR3 amino acids: CASSKSSRWGDRSYEQYF. CDR3 DNA: TGTGCCAGCAGCAAATCCTCCCGGTGGGGGGATCGATCCTACGAGCAGTACTTC.

The chain employs TRBV5-1 and TRBJ1-2, with D maybe TRBD1 (6 bases). The CDR3 runs to 15 residues. Trimming pared 4 bases from V and 6 bases from J, leaving 19 bases between. Germline lookup yields CDR1 SGHRS and CDR2 YFSETQ. CDR3 DNA sequence: TGCGCCAGCAGCACCACAGGGTTAAAGGTGGATGGCTACACCTTC. Protein product: CASSTTGLKVDGYTF.

V and J are TRBV4-1 and TRBJ1-1; 7 bases match TRBD1. Losses at the gene ends were 0 bases for V and 4 bases for J; bases not matched to a gene: 8. The CDR3 has 16 residues. Germline loops: CDR1 MGHRA, CDR2 YSYEKL. CDR3: CASSQERRQGGTEAFF. CDR3 DNA sequence: TGCGCCAGCAGCCAAGAACGTAGACAGGGCGGCACTGAAGCTTTCTTT.

CDR3 protein: CASSQGGTAEVEAFF. In DNA form, the CDR3 reads TGTGCCAGCAGCCAAGGGGGGACAGCCGAGGTTGAAGCTTTCTTT. The V gene is TRBV4-2, the J gene TRBJ1-1, with TRBD1 matching 7 bases. V shed 1 base and J 7 bases; nucleotides not matched to a gene: 9. Per the germline V gene, CDR1 is LGHNA and CDR2 is YNFKEQ. There are 15 residues in the CDR3.

This clone was found once. The chain carries TRBV21-1 and TRBJ2-7; TRBD1, the table's D call, lacks a check against the DNA. TRBV21-1 is classified as a pseudogene. This CDR3 is built from 14 residues. CDR3 sequence (DNA): TGTGCCAGCAGCAAAGAAAACAGCTCCTACGAGCAGTACTTC. It is translated as CASSKENSSYEQYF.

The genes are TRBV6-1 and TRBJ2-7, with D tentatively TRBD1 (6 bases). The CDR3 spans 13 residues. V was clipped by 2 bases and J by 6 bases, with 11 bases between them. Looked up from germline, CDR1 is MNHNS and CDR2 is SASEGT. The CDR3: CASSEFRGGEQYF. The CDR3 DNA is TGTGCCAGCAGTGAATTCAGGGGTGGCGAGCAGTACTTC.

A single count supports this clone. The chain combines TRBV2 with TRBJ1-1, with a possible D match to TRBD1 (6 bases). The CDR3 contains 11 residues. Germline V gene lookup returns CDR1 SNHLY and CDR2 FYNNEI. The V end was cut by 4 bases, the J end by 11 bases, with 11 bases between. CDR3 nucleotide sequence: TGTGCCAGCAGTGGAGGGGGTTGGGCTTTCTTT. It yields the protein CASSGGGWAFF.

This chain joins TRBV5-1 and TRBJ1-1; D is uncertain. The CDR3 covers 14 residues. The germline V gene encodes CDR1 SGHRS and CDR2 YFSETQ. The ends were cut back, 8 bases at V and 4 bases at J, with 18 bases in the middle. The CDR3 here is CASDPGGMVTEAFF. Here the CDR3 DNA reads TGCGCCAGTGATCCTGGAGGGATGGTCACTGAAGCTTTCTTT.

The chain couples TRBV29-1 to TRBJ2-7; D uncertain. V dropped 4 bases and J dropped 1 base, with 8 bases sitting between them. CDR3 length equals 12 residues. CDR1 and CDR2 from the germline V gene are SQVTM and ANQGSEA. The CDR3 DNA is TGCAGCGTTGTTCTCTTATCCTACGAGCAGTACTTC. Translating gives CSVVLLSYEQYF.

The CDR3 sequence: CASLAGAGANVLTF. The CDR3 DNA sequence: TGTGCCAGTTTAGCGGGAGCTGGGGCCAACGTCCTGACTTTC. This sequence joins TRBV6-1 and TRBJ2-6, with TRBD2 matching over 9 bases. With 9 bases clipped from V and 2 bases from J, the junction kept 2 bases outside the gene matches. Germline V CDR1 and CDR2: MNHNS, SASEGT. There are 14 residues in the CDR3.

The V call is TRBV18, the J call TRBJ1-1, with D possibly matching TRBD1 (5 bases). V was trimmed by 10 bases and J by 4 bases, leaving 16 bases between them. The CDR3 has 13 residues. The germline V gene has CDR1 KGHSH and CDR2 LQKENI. The CDR3 nucleotides read TGTGCCACCTTGGGGGGGGTGGGCACTGAAGCTTTCTTT. It encodes CATLGGVGTEAFF.

This chain joins TRBV27 and TRBJ2-7; D possibly corresponds to TRBD2 (5 bases). Germline loops: CDR1 MNHEY, CDR2 SMNVEV (reference sequence). The length of the CDR3 is 18 residues. V was trimmed by 6 bases and J by 2 bases, leaving 26 bases between them. The CDR3 protein is CASSPPRTRATRAYEQYF. CDR3 coding DNA: TGTGCCAGCAGCCCTCCTAGGACTCGAGCAACCAGAGCCTACGAGCAGTACTTC.